This passage covers 32 T cell receptor beta chains from one sample sequenced in a study of blood T cell repertoires in COVID-19. Repertoires were generated with immunoSEQ multiplex PCR, while TCRdb's copy carries only in-frame clones and drops some. The table includes roughly 100,000 clones, 82% detected once. Sequenced sample: peripheral blood. The source of these receptors is a man between 65 and 79 years old with acute or convalescent COVID-19.

The rearrangement links TRBV6-5 to TRBJ1-5, with D possibly TRBD1 on 5 matching bases. The germline gives CDR1 MNHEY, CDR2 SVGAGI. CDR3 length: 12 amino acids. The V end lost 7 bases, the J end lost 7 bases, and 11 bases lay between the germline ends. CDR3 nucleotides: TGTGCCAGCACCTCCTGGGGCCAGCCCCAGCATTTT. Its protein is CASTSWGQPQHF.

The gene calls are TRBV29-1 and TRBJ1-3, with D perhaps TRBD1 (5 bases). The CDR3 extends over 16 amino acids. Germline V gene sequence: CDR1 SQVTM, CDR2 ANQGSEA. Trimming pared 6 bases from V and 2 bases from J, leaving 20 bases between. The CDR3 region has the DNA TGCAGCGTGAAACCCCCTCAGGGCTTAGCTGGAAACACCATATATTTT. It is translated as CSVKPPQGLAGNTIYF.

In regard to this clone: The junction and the germline gene differ at one end; a read error may be behind it. The CDR3 protein is CASRSTGITIF. The CDR3 DNA is TGTGCCAGCAGATCCACCGGGATTACGATTTTT. This chain joins TRBV27 and TRBJ1-4; unclear D gene. Germline lookup yields CDR1 MNHEY and CDR2 SMNVEV (reference sequence). This CDR3 contains 11 residues.

This clone was detected a few times. This chain links TRBV27 with TRBJ2-1; 8 nucleotides line up with TRBD2. Trimming at V came to 5 bases and at J to 1 base, leaving 10 bases not matched to a gene. This CDR3 is built from 17 residues. Germline-derived CDR1 and CDR2 are MNHEY and SMNVEV (reference sequence). The CDR3 coding sequence is TGTGCCAGCAGTCTCCCCCCGGGGACTAGGTCCTACAATGAGCAGTTCTTC. It codes for CASSLPPGTRSYNEQFF.

This clone was counted only a few times. The chain combines TRBV6-1 with TRBJ2-6; D not certain. V lost 3 bases and J lost 0, with 6 bases in between. Per germline, CDR1 MNHNS and CDR2 SASEGT. The CDR3 covers 15 residues. CDR3 sequence: CASSDGDSGANVLTF. Written as DNA, the CDR3 is TGTGCCAGCAGTGACGGAGACTCTGGGGCCAACGTCCTGACTTTC.

The rearrangement links TRBV18 to TRBJ2-5; 11 nucleotides align to TRBD2. The CDR3 spans 16 residues. Germline values: CDR1 KGHSH, CDR2 LQKENI. V dropped 6 bases and J dropped 0; count of bases not matched to a gene: 6. CDR3 sequence reads: CASSPLAGGNQETQYF. For the CDR3, the DNA is TGTGCCAGCTCCCCCTTAGCGGGGGGGAACCAAGAGACCCAGTACTTC.

The chain joins TRBV14 to TRBJ1-1, with D perhaps TRBD1 (5 bases). Germline V gene lookup returns CDR1 SGHDN and CDR2 FVKESK. The CDR3 spans 17 residues. V lost 0 bases to trimming and J lost 5 bases, with 19 bases between them. The CDR3 nucleotides are TGTGCCAGCAGCCAAGATTGGGGCAGGGTAGGACGTACTGAAGCTTTCTTT. Translated: CASSQDWGRVGRTEAFF.

The CDR3 DNA is TGTGCCAGCAGTAAGCCGGGACAGGGTGTCTATACGCAGTATTTT. Amino acids: CASSKPGQGVYTQYF. The chain combines TRBV28 with TRBJ2-3, with 9 bases lining up with TRBD1. After removal of 5 bases from V and 7 bases from J, the junction contained 10 bases not matched to a gene. This CDR3 has 15 amino acids. Germline CDR1 and CDR2: MDHEN and SYDVKM.

The J gene is TRBJ1-6, the V gene TRBV7-2; D is unclear. Trimming shortened V by 3 bases and J by 7 bases, and 7 bases separated the two germline ends. Germline CDR1 and CDR2: SGHTA and FQGNSA. This CDR3 has 13 residues. CDR3 bases: TGTGCCAGCAGCTTTCTTCAGAATTCACCCCTCCACTTT. Translation: CASSFLQNSPLHF. The complete variable domain, with remaining parts taken from reference TRBV7-2 and TRBJ1-6, reads GAGVSQSPSNKVTEKGKDVELRCDPISGHTALYWYRQSLGQGLEFLIYFQGNSAPDKSGLPSDRFSAERTGGSVSTLTIQRTQQEDSAVYLCASSFLQNSPLHFGNGTRLTVT.

The rearrangement links TRBV19 to TRBJ2-1; 12 bases align to TRBD2. V trimming: 4 bases; J trimming: 9 bases; junction bases outside the gene matches: 7. Germline V gene sequence: CDR1 LNHDA, CDR2 SQIVND (reference sequence). This CDR3 has 15 amino acids. In nucleotides, the CDR3 is TGTGCCAGTAGTAAACTAGCGGGGGGCAGCGGTGAGCAGTTCTTC. Encoded protein: CASSKLAGGSGEQFF.

The chain is built from TRBV7-6 and TRBJ2-5; no firm D call. The V gene lost 1 base and the J gene lost 1 base, with 7 bases spanning the gap. Germline lookup yields CDR1 SGHVS and CDR2 FNYEAQ. The CDR3 extends over 14 amino acids. CDR3 DNA: TGTGCCAGCAGCTTAGGTGCAGTCCAAGAGACCCAGTACTTC. Its translation is CASSLGAVQETQYF.

CDR3: CASSVIPGASGGPNEQFF. The CDR3 nucleotides read TGTGCCAGCAGCGTGATACCGGGGGCTAGCGGGGGCCCCAATGAGCAGTTCTTC. The chain links TRBV9 to TRBJ2-1; 10 nucleotides agree with TRBD2. Trimming removed 2 bases from V and 6 bases from J; junction bases left unmatched: 14. Per germline, CDR1 SGDLS and CDR2 YYNGEE. The length of the CDR3 is 18 residues.

DNA of the CDR3: TGTGCCAGCAGCGAAGCCCCCAACACTGAAGCTTTCTTT. This encodes CASSEAPNTEAFF. The chain uses TRBV9 and TRBJ1-1; the D is unclear. The V and J ends lost 3 bases and 2 bases respectively, with 8 bases between them. Germline V CDR1 and CDR2: SGDLS, YYNGEE. The CDR3 consists of 13 residues.

The rearrangement uses TRBV3-1 (or the pseudogene TRBV3-2) and TRBJ1-2, with D tentatively TRBD1 (6 bases). Trimming shortened V by 4 bases and J by 4 bases, and 7 bases separated the two germline ends. The CDR3 has 12 residues. CDR1 LGHDT and CDR2 YNNKEL come from the germline V gene (reference sequence). This CDR3 reads CASSLGGYGYTF. The DNA of the CDR3 is TGTGCCAGCAGCCTAGGGGGCTATGGCTACACCTTC.

The rearrangement links TRBV7-8 to TRBJ1-5; unclear D gene. Per the germline V gene, CDR1 is SGHVS and CDR2 is FQNEAQ. The CDR3 has 12 amino acids. Trimming took 4 bases from V and 13 from J, leaving 14 bases between them. The CDR3 is CASSSQLTRQHF. CDR3 nucleotides: TGTGCCAGCAGCTCACAGCTTACCCGGCAGCATTTT. The whole variable domain, remainder taken from reference TRBV7-8 and TRBJ1-5, is GAGVSQSPRYKVAKRGQDVALRCDPISGHVSLFWYQQALGQGPEFLTYFQNEAQLDKSGLPSDRFFAERPEGSVSTLKIQRTQQEDSAVYLCASSSQLTRQHFGDGTRLSIL.

The rearrangement uses TRBV27 and TRBJ2-7, with 8 bases that match TRBD1. There are 15 residues in the CDR3. V gave up 5 bases and J gave up 3 bases; unmatched junction bases: 9. Germline lookup yields CDR1 MNHEY and CDR2 SMNVEV (reference sequence). The CDR3 region has the DNA TGTGCCAGCAGTCTTCGGACAGGGCGTAACTACGAGCAGTACTTC. Its protein is CASSLRTGRNYEQYF.

This chain links TRBV7-2 with TRBJ1-1, with D possibly being TRBD1 (6 bases). Deletions cut 5 bases from V and 8 bases from J, with 15 bases between. The CDR3 is 13 amino acids. Germline V gene lookup returns CDR1 SGHTA and CDR2 FQGNSA. The CDR3 DNA follows: TGTGCCAGCAGCCCTCTCACAGGGCCCGAAGCTTTCTTT. It yields the protein CASSPLTGPEAFF.

The V gene is TRBV2, the J gene TRBJ2-2, with D perhaps TRBD2 (5 bases). The CDR3 spans 13 residues. V lost 6 bases and J lost 5, with 10 bases in between. Germline V gene lookup returns CDR1 SNHLY and CDR2 FYNNEI. The CDR3 DNA follows: TGTGCCAGCAGATCTAGCTGGACCGGGGAGCTGTTTTTT. This encodes CASRSSWTGELFF.

The chain couples TRBV18 to TRBJ1-4; D gene uncertain. This CDR3 is built from 13 residues. Trimming removed 3 bases from V and 8 bases from J, with 10 bases in between. The germline V gene has CDR1 KGHSH and CDR2 LQKENI. The chain's CDR3 is CASSPDLGEKLFF. The DNA of the CDR3 is TGTGCCAGCTCACCTGATCTAGGCGAAAAACTGTTTTTT. Complete variable domain (other parts from reference TRBV18 and TRBJ1-4): NAGVMQNPRHLVRRRGQEARLRCSPMKGHSHVYWYRQLPEEGLKFMVYLQKENIIDESGMPKERFSAEFPKEGPSILRIQQVVRGDSAAYFCASSPDLGEKLFFGSGTQLSVL.

The CDR3 DNA reads as TGTGCCAGCAGCTCTCAGGGGGGAACTGAAGCTTTCTTT. Amino acids: CASSSQGGTEAFF. The J gene is TRBJ1-1, the V gene TRBV5-5, with 7 nucleotides matching TRBD1. CDR3 length: 13 amino acids. Germline V gene sequence: CDR1 SGHKS, CDR2 YYEKEE (reference sequence). V gave up 3 bases and J gave up 5 bases; unmatched junction bases: 4.

V usage is TRBV7-6 and J usage is TRBJ1-1, with D maybe TRBD1 (5 bases). From germline, CDR1 is SGHVS and CDR2 FNYEAQ. Trimming left V 5 bases short and J 5 bases short, with 18 bases between. The CDR3 consists of 15 residues. The CDR3 bases are TGTGCCAGCAGCCCGGGGGGGGGTCCGAGGACTGAAGCTTTCTTT. Translating it yields CASSPGGGPRTEAFF.

The chain is built from TRBV9 and TRBJ1-1; TRBD1 matches at 7 bases. This CDR3 comprises 14 residues. Per the germline V gene, CDR1 is SGDLS and CDR2 is YYNGEE. The junction had 4 bases not matched to a gene; V was cut back by 4 bases and J by 1 base. CDR3 protein: CASSPRQGNTEAFF. Here the CDR3 DNA reads TGTGCCAGCAGCCCCCGACAGGGGAACACTGAAGCTTTCTTT.

The gene calls are TRBV24-1 and TRBJ2-3; 13 bases line up with TRBD2. This CDR3 has 14 amino acids. The V gene end was trimmed by 5 bases and the J gene end by 11 bases; junction bases not matched to a gene: 6. Looked up from germline, CDR1 is KGHDR and CDR2 is SFDVKD. In nucleotides, the CDR3 is TGTGCCACCAGTGGGACTAGCGGGAGTTGGGTGCAGTATTTT. It is translated as CATSGTSGSWVQYF.

J is TRBJ2-2 and V is TRBV4-1; possibly TRBD1 for D (5 bases). Trimming stripped 7 bases from V and 3 bases from J, with 36 bases between. Germline CDR1 reads MGHRA; CDR2 reads YSYEKL. The length of the CDR3 is 22 residues. The CDR3 nucleotides are TGCGCCAGCACAAGGTCCGGATTAGTGCGGACACAAACAGCAAGGGACACCGGGGAGCTGTTTTTT. It yields the protein CASTRSGLVRTQTARDTGELFF.

The chain employs TRBV7-2 and TRBJ2-3, with D maybe TRBD1 (6 bases). V lost 6 bases and J lost 0, with 13 bases in between. Per the germline V gene, CDR1 is SGHTA and CDR2 is FQGNSA. The CDR3 covers 15 residues. The CDR3 loop reads CASRGADSSTDTQYF. The CDR3 nucleotides read TGTGCCAGCAGGGGGGCAGACAGTAGCACAGATACGCAGTATTTT.

This chain uses TRBV13 with TRBJ2-7; 11 bases are shared with TRBD2. This CDR3 is built from 15 residues. The germline V gene has CDR1 PRHDT and CDR2 FYEKMQ (reference sequence). J gave up 0 bases and V 2 bases, and 0 bases lay outside the gene matches. CDR3 nucleotide sequence: TGTGCCAGCAGCTTAACTAGCGGGAGCTCCTACGAGCAGTACTTC. Its protein is CASSLTSGSSYEQYF. The whole variable domain, remainder taken from reference TRBV13 and TRBJ2-7, is AAGVIQSPRHLIKEKRETATLKCYPIPRHDTVYWYQQGPGQDPQFLISFYEKMQSDKGSIPDRFSAQQFSDYHSELNMSSLELGDSALYFCASSLTSGSSYEQYFGPGTRLTVT.

CDR3 nucleotides: TGTGCCAGCAGTATACAGGGTATGAACACTGAAGCTTTCTTT. Amino acids: CASSIQGMNTEAFF. The J gene is TRBJ1-1, the V gene TRBV27; a possible D gene is TRBD1 (6 bases). The germline V and J ends were trimmed by 5 bases and 0 bases, with 10 bases remaining between them. This CDR3 has 14 amino acids. The V gene's germline CDR1 is MNHEY and CDR2 SMNVEV (reference sequence).

The chain joins TRBV19 to TRBJ1-5; D gene unclear. V lost 5 bases and J lost 5, with 31 bases in between. The CDR3 is 20 residues long. Germline CDR1 LNHDA, CDR2 SQIVND (reference sequence). The CDR3 spells CASSSAKGGRRFSADQPQHF. CDR3 nucleotide sequence: TGTGCCAGTAGTTCGGCCAAGGGAGGGAGACGATTTTCAGCCGATCAGCCCCAGCATTTT.

The V and J genes are TRBV10-2 and TRBJ2-2, with D unclear. The CDR3 totals 13 residues. The germline gives CDR1 WSHSY, CDR2 SAAADI. The ends were cut back, 3 bases at V and 5 bases at J, with 7 bases in the middle. The CDR3 nucleotides are TGCGCCAGCAGTGATCCAATTACCGGGGAGCTGTTTTTT. Its translation: CASSDPITGELFF.

The J gene is TRBJ2-1, the V gene TRBV6-5; D is perhaps TRBD1 (6 bases). Germline V gene lookup returns CDR1 MNHEY and CDR2 SVGAGI. V lost 6 bases, J lost 4 bases, and 10 bases lay in between. CDR3 length: 13 residues. The CDR3 reads CASSLDRYNEQFF. CDR3 DNA sequence: TGTGCCAGCAGCCTGGACAGATACAATGAGCAGTTCTTC.

The rearrangement links TRBV11-3 to TRBJ2-5; 9 bases align to TRBD1. CDR3 length: 14 residues. Germline CDR1 SGHNT, CDR2 YENEEA. V was clipped by 5 bases and J by 2 bases; unmatched bases: 3. CDR3 region: CASSRDREQETQYF. The CDR3, as DNA: TGTGCCAGCAGCAGGGACAGGGAACAAGAGACCCAGTACTTC.

V usage is TRBV3-1 (or the pseudogene TRBV3-2) and J usage is TRBJ1-2; 9 nucleotides match TRBD1. CDR1 is LGHDT and CDR2 is YNNKEL in the germline V gene (reference sequence). The CDR3 sequence is 18 residues long. After removal of 1 base from V and 4 bases from J, the junction contained 13 bases not matched to a gene. The CDR3 bases are TGTGCCAGCAGCCAAGCTCCGGGACAGGGCTTCAACCTCTATGGCTACACCTTC. Its protein is CASSQAPGQGFNLYGYTF.